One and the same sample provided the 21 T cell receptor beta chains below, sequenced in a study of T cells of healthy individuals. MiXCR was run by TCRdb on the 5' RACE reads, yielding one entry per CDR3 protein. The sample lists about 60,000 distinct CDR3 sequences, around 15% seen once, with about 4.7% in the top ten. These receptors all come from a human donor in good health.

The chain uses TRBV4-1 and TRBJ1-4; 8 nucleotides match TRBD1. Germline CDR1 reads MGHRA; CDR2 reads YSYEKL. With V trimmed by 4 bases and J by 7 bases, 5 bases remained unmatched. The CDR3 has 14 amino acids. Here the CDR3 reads CASSPDRVVEKLFF. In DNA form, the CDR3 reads TGCGCCAGCAGCCCGGACAGGGTTGTTGAAAAACTGTTTTTT.

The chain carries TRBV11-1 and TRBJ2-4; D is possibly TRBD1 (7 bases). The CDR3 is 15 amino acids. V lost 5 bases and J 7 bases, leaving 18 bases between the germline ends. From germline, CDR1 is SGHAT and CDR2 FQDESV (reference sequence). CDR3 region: CASSPRQGGRNIQYF. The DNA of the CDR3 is TGTGCCAGCAGCCCCAGACAGGGAGGCAGGAACATTCAGTACTTC.

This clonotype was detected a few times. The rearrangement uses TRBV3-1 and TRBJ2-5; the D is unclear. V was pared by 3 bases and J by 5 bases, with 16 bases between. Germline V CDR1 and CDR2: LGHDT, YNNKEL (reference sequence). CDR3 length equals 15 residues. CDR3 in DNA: TGTGCCAGCAGCCAGGATTCGCGCAGTGGGGAGACCCAGTACTTC. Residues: CASSQDSRSGETQYF.

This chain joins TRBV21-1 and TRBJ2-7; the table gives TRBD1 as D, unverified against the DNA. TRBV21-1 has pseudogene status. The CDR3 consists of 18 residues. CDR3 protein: CASSKHGPGQQNSYEQYF. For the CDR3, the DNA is TGTGCCAGCAGCAAACACGGACCGGGGCAACAGAACTCCTACGAGCAGTACTTC.

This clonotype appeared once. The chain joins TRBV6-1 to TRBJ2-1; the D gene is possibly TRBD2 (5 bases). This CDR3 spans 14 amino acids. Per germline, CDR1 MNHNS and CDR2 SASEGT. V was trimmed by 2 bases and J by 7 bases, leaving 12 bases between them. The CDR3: CASSELSGGNEQFF. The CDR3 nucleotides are TGTGCCAGCAGTGAACTGTCAGGAGGTAATGAGCAGTTCTTC.

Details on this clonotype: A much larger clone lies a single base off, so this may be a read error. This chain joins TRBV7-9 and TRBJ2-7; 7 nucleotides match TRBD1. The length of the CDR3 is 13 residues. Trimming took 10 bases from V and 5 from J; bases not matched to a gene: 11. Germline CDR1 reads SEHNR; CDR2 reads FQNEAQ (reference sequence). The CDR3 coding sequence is TGTGCCATCCAGGGGGTGATTAAAAACGAGCAGTACTTC. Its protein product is CAIQGVIKNEQYF.

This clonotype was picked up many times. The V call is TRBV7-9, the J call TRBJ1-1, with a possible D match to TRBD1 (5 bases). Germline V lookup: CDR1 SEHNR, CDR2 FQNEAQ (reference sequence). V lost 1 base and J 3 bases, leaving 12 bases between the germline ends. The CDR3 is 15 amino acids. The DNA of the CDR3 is TGTGCCAGCAGCTTAGGGATCCCCAGGGACACTGAAGCTTTCTTT. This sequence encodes CASSLGIPRDTEAFF.

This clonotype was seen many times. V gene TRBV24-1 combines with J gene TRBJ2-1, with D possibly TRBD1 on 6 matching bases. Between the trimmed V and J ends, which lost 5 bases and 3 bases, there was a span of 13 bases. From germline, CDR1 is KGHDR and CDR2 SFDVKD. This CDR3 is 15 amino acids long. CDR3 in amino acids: CATSATGQYYNEQFF. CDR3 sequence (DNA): TGTGCCACCAGTGCCACTGGACAGTACTACAATGAGCAGTTCTTC.

CDR3 bases: TGTGCCAGCAGCGTAGCTACGAGCTCTGGAAACACCATATATTTT. Its translation is CASSVATSSGNTIYF. The chain joins TRBV9 to TRBJ1-3; D unresolved. V lost 0 bases to trimming and J lost 0 bases, with 7 bases between them. The CDR3 consists of 15 residues. The germline gives CDR1 SGDLS, CDR2 YYNGEE.

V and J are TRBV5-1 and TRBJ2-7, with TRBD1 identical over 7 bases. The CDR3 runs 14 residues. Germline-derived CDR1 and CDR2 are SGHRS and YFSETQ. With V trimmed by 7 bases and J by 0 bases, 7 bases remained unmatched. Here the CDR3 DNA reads TGCGCCAGCCGGACAGGACCGAGCTCCTACGAGCAGTACTTC. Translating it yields CASRTGPSSYEQYF. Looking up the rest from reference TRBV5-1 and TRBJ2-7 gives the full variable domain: KAGVTQTPRYLIKTRGQQVTLSCSPISGHRSVSWYQQTPGQGLQFLFEYFSETQRNKGNFPGRFSGRQFSNSRSEMNVSTLELGDSALYLCASRTGPSSYEQYFGPGTRLTVT.

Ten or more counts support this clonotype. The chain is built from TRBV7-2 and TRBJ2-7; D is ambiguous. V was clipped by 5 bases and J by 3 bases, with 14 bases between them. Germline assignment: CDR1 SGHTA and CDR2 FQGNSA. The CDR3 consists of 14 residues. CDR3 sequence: CASSVYQRNYEQYF. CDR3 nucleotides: TGTGCCAGCAGCGTATACCAGCGCAACTACGAGCAGTACTTC.

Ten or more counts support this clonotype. The CDR3 DNA reads TGTGCCAGCAGCCAAGGTGGGACTAGGGTCTACAATGAGCAGTTCTTC. This translates into CASSQGGTRVYNEQFF. This chain connects TRBV4-2 to TRBJ2-1; 8 bases align to TRBD2. There are 16 residues in the CDR3. Germline V gene lookup returns CDR1 LGHNA and CDR2 YNFKEQ. Trimming took 1 base from V and 3 from J; bases not matched to a gene: 5.

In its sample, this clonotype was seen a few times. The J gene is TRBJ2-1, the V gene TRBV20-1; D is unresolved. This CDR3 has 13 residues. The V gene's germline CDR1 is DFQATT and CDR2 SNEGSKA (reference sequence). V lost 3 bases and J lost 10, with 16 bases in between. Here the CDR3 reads CSARSPSSLEQFF. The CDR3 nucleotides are TGCAGTGCTAGGTCCCCGTCTAGTTTAGAGCAGTTCTTC.

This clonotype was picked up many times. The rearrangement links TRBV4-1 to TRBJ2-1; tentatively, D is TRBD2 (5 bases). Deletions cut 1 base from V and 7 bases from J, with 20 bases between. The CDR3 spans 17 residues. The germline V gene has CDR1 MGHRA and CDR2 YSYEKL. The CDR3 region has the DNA TGCGCCAGCAGCCAAGGGAGCGGCCCCCCCGGGATGAATGAGCAGTTCTTC. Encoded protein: CASSQGSGPPGMNEQFF.

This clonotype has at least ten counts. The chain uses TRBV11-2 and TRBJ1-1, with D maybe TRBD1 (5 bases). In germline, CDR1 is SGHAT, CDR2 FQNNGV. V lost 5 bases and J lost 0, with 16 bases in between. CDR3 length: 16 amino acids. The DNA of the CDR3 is TGTGCCAGCAGCCCGCAAATCGGGACCTTGAACACTGAAGCTTTCTTT. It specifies CASSPQIGTLNTEAFF.

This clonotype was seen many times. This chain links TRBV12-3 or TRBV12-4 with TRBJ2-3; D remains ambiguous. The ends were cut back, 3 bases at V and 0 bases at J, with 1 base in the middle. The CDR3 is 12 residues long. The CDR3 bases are TGTGCCAGCAGTTTCAGCACAGATACGCAGTATTTT. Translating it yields CASSFSTDTQYF.

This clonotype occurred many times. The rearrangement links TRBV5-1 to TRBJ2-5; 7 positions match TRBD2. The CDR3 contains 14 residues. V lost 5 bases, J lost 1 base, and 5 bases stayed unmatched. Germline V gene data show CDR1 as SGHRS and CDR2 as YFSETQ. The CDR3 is CASSIVAGQETQYF. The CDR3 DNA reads TGCGCCAGCAGTATTGTAGCGGGCCAAGAGACCCAGTACTTC.

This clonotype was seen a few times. The CDR3 DNA reads as TGTGCCAGTAGTCTAGGCGGGAGGCCTCGCACAGATACGCAGTATTTT. Protein product: CASSLGGRPRTDTQYF. This chain links TRBV19 with TRBJ2-3; 8 positions agree with TRBD2. Germline CDR1 and CDR2: LNHDA and SQIVND (reference sequence). V lost 5 bases to trimming and J lost 1 base; unmatched junction nucleotides: 8. This CDR3 has 16 amino acids.

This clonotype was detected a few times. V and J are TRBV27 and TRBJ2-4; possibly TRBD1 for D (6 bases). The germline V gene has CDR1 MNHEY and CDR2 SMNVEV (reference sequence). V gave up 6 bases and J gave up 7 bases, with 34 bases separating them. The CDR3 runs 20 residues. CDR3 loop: CASSVYRPPARGGKTNIQYF. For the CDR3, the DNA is TGTGCCAGCAGCGTATACCGACCTCCGGCCCGAGGGGGTAAAACGAACATTCAGTACTTC.

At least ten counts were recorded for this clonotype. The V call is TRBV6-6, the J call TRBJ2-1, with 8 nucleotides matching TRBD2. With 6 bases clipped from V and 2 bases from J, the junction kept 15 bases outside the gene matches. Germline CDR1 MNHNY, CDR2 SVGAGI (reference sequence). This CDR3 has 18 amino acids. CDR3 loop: CASSSSGTSKSTYNEQFF. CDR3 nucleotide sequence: TGTGCCAGCAGCAGCTCCGGGACTAGTAAATCCACCTACAATGAGCAGTTCTTC.

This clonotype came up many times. CDR3 in DNA: TGTGCCAGCAGCCTGCAGACGATTGATAATTCACCCCTCCACTTT. This sequence encodes CASSLQTIDNSPLHF. The rearrangement joins TRBV7-9 to TRBJ1-6; D unresolved. This CDR3 has 15 residues. The germline gives CDR1 SEHNR, CDR2 FQNEAQ (reference sequence). V lost 5 bases and J 5 bases, leaving 13 bases between the germline ends.